This T cell receptor beta chain was obtained from a study of PD-L1 blockade in urothelial cancer. About the study: Starting in about 2014, patients were given atezolizumab (1,200 mg intravenously every 3 weeks). Median T cell yield per blood sample was about 140,000 cells.

TCRdb's table, derived via immunoSEQ multiplex PCR, lists solely in-frame clones and lacks some. The sample has tens of thousands of clones; over 80% are singletons. About this clone: The target antigen is unknown.

Study conclusions and caveats: Stronger expansion of tumor-associated clones in blood at 3 weeks distinguished durable-benefit patients.

The time point is: pretreatment peripheral blood. Sample: PBMCs, taken around atezolizumab (anti-PD-L1) treatment. This receptor was identified in a woman in her seventies with urothelial cancer.

CDR3 region: CASSLSQGNTGELFF. The CDR3 coding sequence is TGCGCCAGCAGCTTGAGTCAGGGGAACACCGGGGAGCTGTTTTTT. The chain carries TRBV5-1 and TRBJ2-2; a possible D gene is TRBD1 (5 bases). The CDR3 consists of 15 residues. V was cut by 1 base and J by 1 base, with 8 bases left in between. The germline V gene encodes CDR1 SGHRS and CDR2 YFSETQ.